One TCR beta chain is described in this entry. This record comes from a study of control samples from healthy donors and cancer patients. Using immunoSEQ multiplex PCR, the repertoire was profiled, and TCRdb retains in-frame clones only, with some absent. Counted here are 70,000 to 80,000 clones, more than 75% occurring once; the ten biggest clones make up about 15%. Trimming removed 5 bases from V and 2 bases from J; junction bases left unmatched: 3. CDR1 is LNHDA and CDR2 is SQIVND in the germline V gene (reference sequence). The CDR3 extends over 14 amino acids. This TCR derives from a man aged 50 or older in good health. Input material: blood. J is TRBJ1-2 and V is TRBV19, with 9 bases matching TRBD1. The CDR3 region has the DNA TGTGCCAGTAGTGGGGGACAGGGAAACTATGGCTACACCTTC. Protein: CASSGGQGNYGYTF.